These 24 T cell receptor beta chains were sequenced from one sample in a study of OX40 agonist ivuxolimab in advanced cancers. Using immunoSEQ multiplex PCR, the repertoire was profiled, and TCRdb retains in-frame clones only, with some absent. The top ten hold roughly 4.2% of the sample, which has 60,000 to 70,000 clones, around 87% seen once. Material: CD4+ or CD8+ T cells sorted from blood, obtained in a trial of the OX40 agonist ivuxolimab. The receptors shown here come from an adult with an advanced solid tumor such as melanoma, head and neck, liver or kidney cancer.

The chain has TRBV27 and TRBJ1-6, with 10 bases matching TRBD1. CDR3 length equals 18 residues. V lost 5 bases, J lost 0 bases, and 7 bases stayed unmatched. CDR1 and CDR2 from the germline V gene are MNHEY and SMNVEV (reference sequence). The CDR3 spells CASSAPGQGSSYNSPLHF. The CDR3 nucleotides read TGTGCCAGCAGTGCCCCGGGACAGGGGAGCTCCTATAATTCACCCCTCCACTTT.

The rearrangement joins TRBV10-3 to TRBJ2-7; D ambiguous. The germline V and J ends were trimmed by 0 bases and 6 bases, with 6 bases remaining between them. The CDR3 runs to 12 residues. The germline V gene has CDR1 ENHRY and CDR2 SYGVKD. The CDR3 protein is CAISESGAEQYF. The CDR3 DNA follows: TGTGCCATCAGTGAGTCGGGTGCCGAGCAGTACTTC.

The DNA for the CDR3 is TGTGCCAGCAGTTCCGGGACTAGCGGGAACCCAGATACGCAGTATTTT. This sequence encodes CASSSGTSGNPDTQYF. The rearrangement joins TRBV5-4 to TRBJ2-3; 13 bases are shared with TRBD2. The J segment lost 4 bases and the V segment lost 5 bases, leaving 7 bases of the junction unmatched. The CDR3 covers 16 residues. Germline values: CDR1 SGHNT, CDR2 YYREEE (reference sequence).

This clone was detected only a few times. The chain has TRBV2 and TRBJ2-7; no reliable D call. V was shortened by 3 bases and J by 0 bases, with 6 bases between the two germline ends. The V gene's germline CDR1 is SNHLY and CDR2 FYNNEI. The CDR3 length is 13 residues. The DNA for the CDR3 is TGTGCCAGCAGTGATGTTAGCTCCTACGAGCAGTACTTC. This sequence encodes CASSDVSSYEQYF.

This chain links TRBV5-4 with TRBJ2-7; D is unresolved. Germline V gene sequence: CDR1 SGHNT, CDR2 YYREEE (reference sequence). The CDR3 runs to 12 residues. V was shortened by 2 bases and J by 4 bases, with 7 bases between the two germline ends. CDR3 in amino acids: CASSLGAYEQYF. The CDR3, as DNA: TGTGCCAGCAGCTTAGGTGCTTACGAGCAGTACTTC. Using reference TRBV5-4 and TRBJ2-7 for the parts outside the CDR3, the full variable domain is ETGVTQSPTHLIKTRGQQVTLRCSSQSGHNTVSWYQQALGQGPQFIFQYYREEENGRGNFPPRFSGLQFPNYSSELNVNALELDDSALYLCASSLGAYEQYFGPGTRLTVT.

The sample holds one count of this clone. The rearrangement uses TRBV4-2 and TRBJ1-4; unclear D gene. Looked up from germline, CDR1 is LGHNA and CDR2 is YNFKEQ. The V gene lost 4 bases and the J gene lost 8 bases, with 11 bases spanning the gap. The CDR3 spans 13 residues. The chain's CDR3 is CASSPRVGEKLFF. CDR3 bases: TGTGCCAGCAGCCCTCGGGTAGGGGAAAAACTGTTTTTT.

V usage is TRBV28 and J usage is TRBJ2-7; D is perhaps TRBD2 (6 bases). This CDR3 has 15 residues. Germline assignment: CDR1 MDHEN and CDR2 SYDVKM. V lost 6 bases to trimming and J lost 3 bases, with 18 bases between them. This chain's CDR3 is CASSGLGLFLYEQYF. The CDR3 nucleotides read TGTGCCAGCAGCGGATTGGGACTGTTCCTCTACGAGCAGTACTTC. Drawing the rest from reference TRBV28 and TRBJ2-7, the complete variable domain is DVKVTQSSRYLVKRTGEKVFLECVQDMDHENMFWYRQDPGLGLRLIYFSYDVKMKEKGDIPEGYSVSREKKERFSLILESASTNQTSMYLCASSGLGLFLYEQYFGPGTRLTVT.

This clone appeared a few times. The V and J genes are TRBV7-9 and TRBJ1-6; TRBD1 matches at 7 bases. The CDR3 runs 14 residues. The junction had 8 bases not matched to a gene; V was cut back by 6 bases and J by 9 bases. Germline V lookup: CDR1 SEHNR, CDR2 FQNEAQ (reference sequence). CDR3 sequence reads: CASSPDRVRSPLHF. The DNA for the CDR3 is TGTGCCAGCAGTCCAGACAGGGTACGTTCACCCCTCCACTTT. The entire variable domain, with the rest obtained from reference TRBV7-9 and TRBJ1-6, is as follows: DTGVSQNPRHKITKRGQNVTFRCDPISEHNRLYWYRQTLGQGPEFLTYFQNEAQLEKSRLLSDRFSAERPKGSFSTLEIQRTEQGDSAMYLCASSPDRVRSPLHFGNGTRLTVT.

V gene TRBV5-1 combines with J gene TRBJ2-1; the match to TRBD2 covers 7 bases. The V segment lost 4 bases and the J segment 0 bases; nucleotides outside the gene matches: 7. Germline V lookup: CDR1 SGHRS, CDR2 YFSETQ. The CDR3 runs 16 residues. In DNA form, the CDR3 reads TGCGCCAGCAGCCCCCTAGCGGACCTCTCCTACAATGAGCAGTTCTTC. Encoded protein: CASSPLADLSYNEQFF.

The V and J genes are TRBV21-1 and TRBJ2-5; no check of the table's D call, TRBD2, against the DNA was made. TRBV21-1 is a documented pseudogene. The CDR3 is 16 residues long. The CDR3 here is CASTNVRGGRGETQYF. CDR3 sequence (DNA): TGTGCCAGCACCAACGTGCGGGGGGGCCGGGGAGAGACCCAGTACTTC.

The V and J genes are TRBV7-9 and TRBJ1-5; the match to TRBD1 covers 7 bases. The CDR3 loop spans 16 amino acids. Per germline, CDR1 SEHNR and CDR2 FQNEAQ (reference sequence). V was clipped by 3 bases and J by 0 bases; unmatched bases: 5. The CDR3 DNA reads TGTGCCAGCAGCTTCCAGACAGGGAATAGCAATCAGCCCCAGCATTTT. It yields the protein CASSFQTGNSNQPQHF.

The chain couples TRBV28 to TRBJ1-5; D gene uncertain. From germline, CDR1 is MDHEN and CDR2 SYDVKM. Trimming took off 6 bases at V and 7 bases at J, with 16 bases between the two ends. This CDR3 region has 14 residues. CDR3 loop: CASSPRRVRQPQHF. The DNA for the CDR3 is TGTGCCAGCAGCCCCAGGCGGGTTCGGCAGCCCCAGCATTTT.

This clone was seen only a few times. The chain links TRBV10-3 to TRBJ2-3; D possibly corresponds to TRBD2 (5 bases). V lost 8 bases and J lost 13, with 13 bases in between. CDR1 is ENHRY and CDR2 is SYGVKD in the germline V gene. The CDR3 consists of 10 residues. Here the CDR3 DNA reads TGTGCCATCGAATTGCTCGGGGAGTATTTT. This encodes CAIELLGEYF.

This sequence joins TRBV7-9 and TRBJ2-1, with D possibly TRBD2 on 6 matching bases. V was shortened by 2 bases and J by 1 base, with 15 bases between the two germline ends. Germline V lookup: CDR1 SEHNR, CDR2 FQNEAQ (reference sequence). The CDR3 loop spans 17 amino acids. This chain's CDR3 is CASSLTSLARSYNEQFF. In DNA form, the CDR3 reads TGTGCCAGCAGCTTAACCTCCCTAGCGAGATCCTACAATGAGCAGTTCTTC. Variable domain in full (rest from reference TRBV7-9 and TRBJ2-1): DTGVSQNPRHKITKRGQNVTFRCDPISEHNRLYWYRQTLGQGPEFLTYFQNEAQLEKSRLLSDRFSAERPKGSFSTLEIQRTEQGDSAMYLCASSLTSLARSYNEQFFGPGTRLTVL.

The chain combines TRBV15 with TRBJ2-1; unclear D gene. CDR3 length: 15 residues. The germline gives CDR1 LNHNV, CDR2 YYDKDF (reference sequence). The V and J ends lost 0 bases and 4 bases respectively, with 10 bases between them. The DNA of the CDR3 is TGTGCCACCAGCAGAGATTTACTGCAGTACAATGAGCAGTTCTTC. Translation gives CATSRDLLQYNEQFF.

The V and J genes are TRBV9 and TRBJ1-2; D may be TRBD1 (5 bases). Trimming took off 5 bases at V and 4 bases at J, with 12 bases between the two ends. The CDR3 runs to 13 residues. Germline V gene lookup returns CDR1 SGDLS and CDR2 YYNGEE. The CDR3 nucleotides read TGTGCCAGCAGACCGACAGCGGGCTATGGCTACACCTTC. The encoded protein is CASRPTAGYGYTF.

The rearrangement uses TRBV5-1 and TRBJ2-3, with D perhaps being TRBD1 or TRBD2 (5 bases each). The CDR3 loop spans 16 amino acids. Germline V gene sequence: CDR1 SGHRS, CDR2 YFSETQ. Trimming shortened V by 0 bases and J by 3 bases, and 14 bases separated the two germline ends. The chain's CDR3 is CASSLADGARTDTQYF. The CDR3 DNA reads TGCGCCAGCAGCTTGGCCGACGGGGCTCGAACAGATACGCAGTATTTT.

The chain has TRBV7-6 and TRBJ2-3; D is perhaps TRBD2 (6 bases). The CDR3 is 16 amino acids. The germline V gene has CDR1 SGHVS and CDR2 FNYEAQ. The V end was cut by 5 bases, the J end by 0 bases, with 15 bases between. CDR3 sequence reads: CASSPGLPLSTDTQYF. In DNA form, the CDR3 reads TGTGCCAGCAGCCCGGGACTGCCCCTTAGCACAGATACGCAGTATTTT.

The J gene is TRBJ2-7, the V gene TRBV7-9; 7 bases are shared with TRBD1. The length of the CDR3 is 15 residues. In germline, CDR1 is SEHNR, CDR2 FQNEAQ (reference sequence). V shed 4 bases and J 2 bases; nucleotides not matched to a gene: 8. The CDR3 DNA sequence: TGTGCCAGCAGCTACTCCGGGACAGTCACCTACGAGCAGTACTTC. Its translation is CASSYSGTVTYEQYF.

This sequence joins TRBV7-2 and TRBJ1-1; D not certain. The germline V and J ends were trimmed by 0 bases and 1 base, with 6 bases remaining between them. Germline values: CDR1 SGHTA, CDR2 FQGNSA. This CDR3 spans 14 amino acids. The CDR3 DNA is TGTGCCAGCAGCTTAGCTTTGGGGAACACTGAAGCTTTCTTT. It specifies CASSLALGNTEAFF.

A single count supports this clone. The junction departs from germline at one end; a sequencing error may be responsible. The V and J genes are TRBV6-5 and TRBJ1-1; the match to TRBD1 covers 7 bases. Germline CDR1 MNHEY, CDR2 SVGAGI. This CDR3 is 14 amino acids long. The CDR3 is CASRGPTGNAEAFF. The CDR3 DNA is TGTGCCAGCAGGGGCCCGACAGGGAACGCTGAAGCTTTCTTT.

This clone was seen more than once but under ten times. The chain carries TRBV6-5 and TRBJ2-1; D gene ambiguous. This CDR3 comprises 15 residues. V lost 2 bases and J lost 0, with 8 bases in between. From germline, CDR1 is MNHEY and CDR2 SVGAGI. The CDR3 is CASSYHPSSYNEQFF. Written as DNA, the CDR3 is TGTGCCAGCAGTTACCACCCTTCCTCCTACAATGAGCAGTTCTTC.

The V gene is TRBV5-1, the J gene TRBJ2-1; the D is unclear. The V end was cut by 5 bases, the J end by 3 bases, with 9 bases between. Germline V CDR1 and CDR2: SGHRS, YFSETQ. CDR3 size: 13 residues. CDR3 DNA: TGCGCCAGCAGTCCGGCCGGCTACAATGAGCAGTTCTTC. Translating gives CASSPAGYNEQFF.

V gene TRBV2 combines with J gene TRBJ1-2; D gene ambiguous. Germline-derived CDR1 and CDR2 are SNHLY and FYNNEI. The CDR3 has 15 residues. V dropped 6 bases and J dropped 2 bases, with 16 bases sitting between them. CDR3 amino acids: CASSAASSFNYGYTF. The CDR3 nucleotides are TGTGCCAGCAGCGCCGCTAGTTCCTTCAACTATGGCTACACCTTC.